This T cell receptor (beta chain) is drawn from a study of blood T cell repertoires in COVID-19. Original handling: Counts of nucleated cells, estimated from reference gene primer amplification, were obtained. Sequenced by immunoSEQ multiplex PCR; TCRdb stores in-frame clones only, minus some. That table furnishes V, J and clone size, whereas the DNA furnished D and trimming. The sample includes 110,000 to 150,000 clones, approximately 80% of them seen just once. The CDR3 length is 16 residues. V lost 4 bases, J lost 4 bases, and 18 bases lay in between. Germline V CDR1 and CDR2: SGHTA, FQGNSA. The sample taken for sequencing was peripheral blood. This TCR was sampled from an older woman with acute or convalescent COVID-19. The rearrangement links TRBV7-2 to TRBJ2-3; TRBD2 might be the D (7 bases). The CDR3, as DNA: TGTGCCAGCAGCTCCAGACGGGGGGCCCTATCAGATACGCAGTATTTT. Encoded protein: CASSSRRGALSDTQYF.